The entry that follows covers one T cell receptor beta chain sequence. There is no known antigen for this receptor. The sample holds no much larger clone one base away, and base qualities are not on file. To sequence the TCRbeta CDR3 region, genomic DNA was isolated from the sorted cells. The immunoSEQ Assay was used to sequence the TCRbeta CDR3 regions. TCRdb re-hosts the immuneACCESS table, in-frame sequences only. Its copies lack some clones; in the studies checked, an unresolved V gene accounts for under half of them, and the cause for the rest is not known. The sample table holds roughly 20,000 clones, of which around 85% were seen once. The ten largest clones take up 37% of the sample. The trial excluded patients who had a history of autoimmune disease or were on systemic immunosuppression. Peripheral blood for TCR sequencing was drawn from every dose cohort at baseline, at cycle 4 day 1 and at cycle 7 day 1. Samples came from an open-label, multicenter, first-in-human phase I dose-escalation trial of ivuxolimab. Adults with locally advanced or metastatic head and neck squamous cell, hepatocellular, melanoma or renal cell carcinoma were enrolled in the trial. CD4+ and CD8+ T cells were sorted separately from peripheral blood before TCR sequencing.

The data were taken from a study of OX40 agonist ivuxolimab in advanced cancers. Turning to the overall study: Ivuxolimab, which targeted the costimulatory receptor OX40 (CD134), was an agonistic, fully human IgG2 monoclonal antibody. Partial responses occurred in three dose-escalation patients: two with cutaneous melanoma and one with hepatocellular carcinoma. Peripheral TCRbeta sequencing was intended to test whether TCR sequence diversity was altered and clonal T-cell expansion was caused by ivuxolimab. Intravenous ivuxolimab was administered to patients every 2 weeks at six dose levels: 0.01, 0.1, 0.3, 1.5, 3 and 10 mg/kg. The monotherapy dose-escalation portion (N of about 50 patients) of the phase I ivuxolimab trial is reported in the paper. Among the roughly 54 dose-escalation patients, about 19 had hepatocellular carcinoma, around 15 melanoma, 9 renal cell carcinoma and 9 head and neck cancer. In the dose-escalation cohort, more than 75% of patients were male, and the mean age was around 60 years, with a range of 23 to 79. Prior anti-PD-1, anti-PD-L1 or anti-CTLA-4 therapy was permitted, and approximately 39% of dose-escalation patients had received checkpoint inhibitors. Study-wide conclusions, independent of this receptor: After ivuxolimab, CD8+ T cells had more expanded clones than CD4+ T cells on average. At doses from 0.1 to 3.0 mg/kg, clonal expansion was seen in both CD4+ and CD8+ blood T cells between baseline and week 6. In partial responders in the 0.1-3.0 mg/kg groups, normalized peripheral clonal expansion was found to be among the lowest, especially among CD8+ T cells. Which antigens the clonally expanded peripheral T cells were specific for was not determined. Low levels of normalized T-cell clonal expansion were also seen in some patients who did not respond.

V was cut back by 4 bases and J by 3 bases, leaving a gap of 8 bases between them. The CDR3 numbers 12 residues from cysteine through phenylalanine. Just the 36-base CDR3 DNA is kept, in frame starting at base 1. CDR1 and CDR2 are drawn from the germline V gene: SGHRS, YFSETQ. The chain employs TRBV5-1 and TRBJ2-7; no D gene can be assigned with confidence. This clonotype originated in an adult with an advanced solid tumor such as melanoma, head and neck, liver or kidney cancer. The specimen comprised CD4+ or CD8+ T cells sorted from blood, sampled in a trial of the OX40 agonist ivuxolimab. The CDR3 region: CASSALDYEQYF. The DNA sequence is TGCGCCAGCAGCGCCCTCGACTACGAGCAGTACTTC. Extended through the reference TRBV5-1 and TRBJ2-7 proteins, this CDR3 yields the full variable domain: KAGVTQTPRYLIKTRGQQVTLSCSPISGHRSVSWYQQTPGQGLQFLFEYFSETQRNKGNFPGRFSGRQFSNSRSEMNVSTLELGDSALYLCASSALDYEQYFGPGTRLTVT.